This T cell receptor (beta chain) was captured by sequencing in a study of technical replicates of blood from a handful of donors (TCRdb year 2017). Regarding this clone: Its antigen is still unknown. Qualities for individual bases were not recorded, and no much larger clone is one base off.

From the germline V gene, CDR1 is SGDLS and CDR2 is YYNGEE. Reading from cysteine to phenylalanine, the CDR3 counts 15 amino acids. The entry retains the CDR3 DNA only, 45 bases that are in frame from base 1. The junction carries 14 bases between V and J, which are trimmed by 3 bases and 2 bases respectively. Library creation used the immunoSEQ multiplex PCR assay. Sourced from immuneACCESS, this table was stored by TCRdb with only in-frame sequences that have V and J called. A share of the clones is absent; for the studies checked, an unresolved V gene accounts for under half, and the remainder has no known explanation. The sample has approximately 13,000 clones on record, around 75% of them singletons. Clones ranked in the top ten supply less than 15% of the sample.

The TCR sequence derives from a human donor in good health. Sequences were obtained from PBMCs. The V gene is TRBV9 and the J gene is TRBJ2-5; the best D guess is TRBD1, with 5 bases matching. The DNA sequence is as follows: TGTGCCAGCAGCGCCCCCCCAGCAGGGCAAGAGACCCAGTACTTC. Translation gives CASSAPPAGQETQYF.